This T cell receptor (beta chain) was sequenced for a study of radiation and T cells in renal cell carcinoma. Study-wide context: Nephrectomy followed 15 Gy stereotactic body radiation by 4 weeks. Study-wide points: Top tumor clonotypes rose in blood 2 weeks post-radiation, then contracted. Without pretreatment biopsies, baseline tumor clonotype presence was undetermined.

Repertoires were generated with immunoSEQ multiplex PCR, while TCRdb's copy carries only in-frame clones and drops some. The sample lists 140,000 to 150,000 clones, around 89% occurring once. On this clone itself: Its antigen is still unknown. Other nucleotide sequences from this sample produce the same CDR3.

As for time point: baseline pretreatment blood. Treatment specified: 15 Gy SBRT to primary tumor, nephrectomy 4 weeks later. CDR3 length: 11 residues. V dropped 2 bases and J dropped 3 bases, with 1 base sitting between them. In germline, CDR1 is SGHRS, CDR2 YFSETQ. The sample consisted of blood, taken from a patient whose treatment included radiotherapy and nephrectomy. This TCR was recovered from a woman aged 70 to 79 with renal cell carcinoma. V usage is TRBV5-1 and J usage is TRBJ2-3; unclear D gene. In nucleotides, the CDR3 is TGCGCCAGCAGCTTTACAGATACGCAGTATTTT. As protein: CASSFTDTQYF. Variable domain in full (rest from reference TRBV5-1 and TRBJ2-3): KAGVTQTPRYLIKTRGQQVTLSCSPISGHRSVSWYQQTPGQGLQFLFEYFSETQRNKGNFPGRFSGRQFSNSRSEMNVSTLELGDSALYLCASSFTDTQYFGPGTRLTVL.